Listed below are T cell receptor beta chains from one sample, sequenced in a study of cytomegalovirus exposure and HLA in healthy donors. This table comes from immunoSEQ multiplex PCR, and its TCRdb copy is limited to in-frame clones, with some not included. The sample has 100,000 to 120,000 clones; roughly nine tenths are singletons. The specimen sequenced was PBMCs. Receptors were obtained from a woman under 30 in good health and CMV-seronegative. Each CDR3 is given with its conserved first and last residue. D genes are given only for firm matches. Clone size, where shown, is once, few, many, or a class for clones that have expanded.

>TRBV10-3|TRBJ1-6|NA|few
TGTGCCATCAGTGAACAGGGTTATTCACCCCTCCACTTT
CAISEQGYSPLHF
>TRBV6-1|TRBJ1-1|NA|NA
TGTGCCAGCAGTGATTGGGGGGGGACTGAAGCTTTCTTT
CASSDWGGTEAFF
>TRBV30|TRBJ2-7|NA|NA
TGTGCCTGGGCCTCAGGGATAAGCTCCTACGAGCAGTACTTC
CAWASGISSYEQYF
>TRBV19|TRBJ2-5|NA|NA
TGTGCCAGTAGTATCGGCAGGGAAGAGACCCAGTACTTC
CASSIGREETQYF
>TRBV5-4|TRBJ1-2|NA|NA
TGTGCCAGCAGCTCCGCCCCAACAGGTTATGGCTACACCTTC
CASSSAPTGYGYTF
>TRBV29-1|TRBJ2-7|TRBD2|NA
TGCAGCGTTACTAGCGGAACCTACGAGCAGTACTTC
CSVTSGTYEQYF
>TRBV27|TRBJ2-1|TRBD1|NA
TGTGCCAGCAGTTTTATCCCGGGACAGGGCTACAATGAGCAGTTCTTC
CASSFIPGQGYNEQFF
>TRBV7-2|TRBJ1-1|NA|NA
TGTGCCAGCAGCTTAGGTCGGGTAGCTTTCTTT
CASSLGRVAFF
>TRBV15|TRBJ1-4|TRBD1|once
TGTGCCACCAGCAGAGGTGGACAGGGTAATGAAAAACTGTTTTTT
CATSRGGQGNEKLFF
>TRBV7-8|TRBJ2-1|TRBD2|NA
TGTGCCAGCAGCTTGCGGGGGATCCGCTCCTACAATGAGCAGTTCTTC
CASSLRGIRSYNEQFF
>TRBV29-1|TRBJ2-5|TRBD1|NA
TGCAGCGTTGTCCGGACAGGGGGAGAGACCCAGTACTTC
CSVVRTGGETQYF
>TRBV27|TRBJ2-1|TRBD2|NA
TGTGCCAGCAGTTCACAGCGGGAGGTTTACAATGAGCAGTTCTTC
CASSSQREVYNEQFF
>TRBV28|TRBJ1-2|NA|NA
TGTGCCAGCAGTTCCTTCCCCCTTACAGGGAACGACTATGGCTACACCTTC
CASSSFPLTGNDYGYTF
>TRBV9|TRBJ2-7|TRBD2|NA
TGTGCCAGCGGGGAGGGCGAGCAGTACTTC
CASGEGEQYF
>TRBV18|TRBJ2-2|NA|NA
TGTGCCAGCTCACCAGCGGCTGAAAACACCGGGGAGCTGTTTTTT
CASSPAAENTGELFF
>TRBV27|TRBJ2-7|TRBD2|few
TGTGCCAGCGCGGGGGACCCTACCTACGAGCAGTACTTC
CASAGDPTYEQYF
>TRBV27|TRBJ1-1|TRBD1|NA
TGTGCCAGCAGTTCCGGGCGGGACAGGGGGCCGAGCACTGAAGCTTTCTTT
CASSSGRDRGPSTEAFF
>TRBV7-9|TRBJ2-7|TRBD1|NA
TGTGCCAGCAGCTCAACCGGGACAGGGCAACGCGAGCAGTACTTC
CASSSTGTGQREQYF
>TRBV29-1|TRBJ2-7|NA|NA
TGCAGCGTTTTGGGCAGCCCCTACGAGCAGTACTTC
CSVLGSPYEQYF
>TRBV6-5|TRBJ2-1|NA|NA
TGTGCCAGCAGTTACTGGGGGGGGCGCTACAATGAGCAGTTCTTC
CASSYWGGRYNEQFF
>TRBV19|TRBJ1-4|NA|NA
TGTGCCAGTAGTATGGGTGACAACGCTGAAAAACTGTTTTTT
CASSMGDNAEKLFF
>TRBV10-3|TRBJ2-5|NA|NA
TGTGCCATCAGTGAGTCGGTCTCCGGCACGGGTTTCGAAGAGACCCAGTACTTC
CAISESVSGTGFEETQYF
>TRBV28|TRBJ2-6|TRBD1|once
TGTGCCAGCAGTTTAAGGGGGACAGGGGATGGGGCCAACGTCCTGACTTTC
CASSLRGTGDGANVLTF
>TRBV13|TRBJ2-5|TRBD2|NA
TGTGCCAGCTCCCCTGCGGAGCGGGAGGGAGCAGAGACCCAGTACTTC
CASSPAEREGAETQYF
>TRBV7-2|TRBJ1-1|NA|NA
TGTGCCAGCAGCTTGACGACTAGACAGAACACTGAAGCTTTCTTT
CASSLTTRQNTEAFF
>TRBV2|TRBJ1-5|NA|few
TGTGCCAGCAAATCTCCCAATCAGCCCCAGCATTTT
CASKSPNQPQHF
>TRBV6-6|TRBJ2-7|NA|NA
TGTGCCAGCACCCACTCCTACGAGCAGTACTTC
CASTHSYEQYF
>TRBV5-1|TRBJ2-7|TRBD2|NA
TGCGCCAGCAGCCCGGGACTAGCGGGAGGGTTAAGCTCCTACGAGCAGTACTTC
CASSPGLAGGLSSYEQYF
>TRBV27|TRBJ1-2|NA|NA
TGTGCCAGCAGTTTTTTGGGGGGAGGAGGCTACACCTTC
CASSFLGGGGYTF
>TRBV30|TRBJ2-3|TRBD2|NA
TGTGCCTGGAGTGTACTGGGGACTACCACAGATACGCAGTATTTT
CAWSVLGTTTDTQYF
>TRBV5-4|TRBJ2-3|NA|once
TGTGCCAGCAGCGGGGGTCCAGGGGTGGGAGATACGCAGTATTTT
CASSGGPGVGDTQYF
>TRBV9|TRBJ1-4|NA|once
TGTGCCAGCTCGCTCACACCTAATGAAAAACTGTTTTTT
CASSLTPNEKLFF
>TRBV30|TRBJ1-2|NA|NA
TGTGCCTGGAGTCAGGGCGGCGGCTACACCTTC
CAWSQGGGYTF
>TRBV28|TRBJ2-5|TRBD2|NA
TGTGCCAGCAATACCGGGACTAGCGGGAGGTTGAGGAACTTC
CASNTGTSGRLRNF
>TRBV7-2|TRBJ1-2|NA|once
TGTGCCAGCAGCGAGGGTGCTAACTATGGCTACACCTTC
CASSEGANYGYTF
>TRBV6-5|TRBJ2-7|NA|NA
TGTGCCAGCAGTAACCCGGACACCCACGAGCAGTACTTC
CASSNPDTHEQYF
>TRBV4-1|TRBJ2-3|NA|NA
TGCGCCAGCAGCCAGGGCCCGCCCCAAATGATGGGCACAGATACGCAGTATTTT
CASSQGPPQMMGTDTQYF
>TRBV28|TRBJ2-5|NA|NA
TGTGCCAGCAGTCCTCGGGGGACGCAGACCCAGTACTTC
CASSPRGTQTQYF
>TRBV6-5|TRBJ2-7|TRBD1|NA
TGTGCCAGCAGGCGGGGACAGGCCTACGAGCAGTACTTC
CASRRGQAYEQYF
>TRBV27|TRBJ2-3|TRBD2|once
TGTGCCAGCCTTCGGCGGACACGGGAGGCAGATACGCAGTATTTT
CASLRRTREADTQYF
>TRBV5-1|TRBJ2-7|TRBD1|NA
TGCGCCAGCAGCTTGGAGGGACAGCTCTACGAGCAGTACTTC
CASSLEGQLYEQYF
>TRBV18|TRBJ2-7|NA|NA
TGTGCCAGCTCACCGCAGCGAAACTACGAGCAGTACTTC
CASSPQRNYEQYF
>TRBV28|TRBJ2-6|NA|NA
TGTGCCAGCAGTTCCCCAGGGAGGCGCCTCCCTTCTGGGGCCAACGTCCTGACTTTC
CASSSPGRRLPSGANVLTF
>TRBV6-6|TRBJ2-7|TRBD1|once
TGTGCCAGCAGTTACCGTTCCGGGACAGACTCCTACGAGCAGTACTTC
CASSYRSGTDSYEQYF
>TRBV4-2|TRBJ2-1|NA|once
TGTGCCAGCAGCCACGGGCCAGCGGCTAACAATGAGCAGTTCTTC
CASSHGPAANNEQFF
>TRBV27|TRBJ1-2|NA|NA
TGTGCCAGCAGTTTATTGGGGGGAAACTATGGCTACACCTTC
CASSLLGGNYGYTF
>TRBV5-1|TRBJ2-7|TRBD1|NA
TGCGCCAGCAGCCAACAGGGACAGGCGGCAGGGGAGCAGTACTTC
CASSQQGQAAGEQYF
>TRBV28|TRBJ2-7|TRBD2|NA
TGTGCCAGCAGTTTAGCGGGAGGGCCCAACCACGAGCAGTACTTC
CASSLAGGPNHEQYF
>TRBV6-1|TRBJ2-5|NA|NA
TGTGCCAGCAGGGACAACGGGGGAGAGACCCAGTACTTC
CASRDNGGETQYF
>TRBV7-2|TRBJ1-5|NA|once
TGTGCCAGCAGCTTATCTACCTATAGCAATCAGCCCCAGCATTTT
CASSLSTYSNQPQHF
>TRBV14|TRBJ1-1|NA|NA
TGTGCCAGCAGCCCAGGGGACACCTTGAACACTGAAGCTTTCTTT
CASSPGDTLNTEAFF
>TRBV30|TRBJ2-7|TRBD1|NA
TGTGCCTGGACCCGATTGGGACAGGGGGTGATTGGAGAGCAGTACTTC
CAWTRLGQGVIGEQYF
>TRBV5-1|TRBJ1-2|NA|NA
TGCGCCAGCAGCTTGGGGGACATATCTAACTATGGCTACACCTTC
CASSLGDISNYGYTF
>TRBV11-2|TRBJ2-6|TRBD2|NA
TGTGCCAGCAGCTTAGTTCCAGCGGGAGGGTTAGGGGCCAACGTCCTGACTTTC
CASSLVPAGGLGANVLTF
>TRBV14|TRBJ1-1|NA|NA
TGTGCCAGCAGCCAAGATGTTTCAGGACTCGGGGACACTGAAGCTTTCTTT
CASSQDVSGLGDTEAFF
>TRBV7-9|TRBJ1-2|NA|NA
TGTGCCAGCAGCCCCTGGACAGAAGATGGCTACACCTTC
CASSPWTEDGYTF
>TRBV7-2|TRBJ2-1|TRBD2|NA
TGTGCCAGCAGCTTAGCCCTAGCGGTATACAATGAGCAGTTCTTC
CASSLALAVYNEQFF
>TRBV19|TRBJ2-3|NA|NA
TGTGCCAGTAGTAACAGGAGATTCACAGATACGCAGTATTTT
CASSNRRFTDTQYF
>TRBV7-9|TRBJ2-2|TRBD1|NA
TGTGCCAGCAGCCCTCGGACAGGGGCTAACACCGGGGAGCTGTTTTTT
CASSPRTGANTGELFF